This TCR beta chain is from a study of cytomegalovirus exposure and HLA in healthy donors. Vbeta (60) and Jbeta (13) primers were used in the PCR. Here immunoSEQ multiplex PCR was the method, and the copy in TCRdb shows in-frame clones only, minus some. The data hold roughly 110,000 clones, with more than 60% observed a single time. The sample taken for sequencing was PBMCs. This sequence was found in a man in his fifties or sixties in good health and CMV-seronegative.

Here the CDR3 DNA reads TGTGCCAGCAGTGTAATGAATGAGCAGTTCTTC. It codes for CASSVMNEQFF. The V gene is TRBV2, the J gene TRBJ2-1, with D unresolved. Looked up from germline, CDR1 is SNHLY and CDR2 is FYNNEI. This CDR3 has 11 amino acids. The V end lost 4 bases, the J end lost 7 bases, and 5 bases lay between the germline ends. The whole variable domain, filled in from reference TRBV2 and TRBJ2-1, reads EPEVTQTPSHQVTQMGQEVILRCVPISNHLYFYWYRQILGQKVEFLVSFYNNEISEKSEIFDDQFSVERPDGSNFTLKIRSTKLEDSAMYFCASSVMNEQFFGPGTRLTVL.